One T cell receptor beta chain is described in this entry. Its antigen is unknown. This sample is part of a study of cytomegalovirus exposure and HLA in healthy donors. PCR was performed using 60 Vbeta and 13 Jbeta primers. The table came from immunoSEQ multiplex PCR; TCRdb's copy has only in-frame clones and leaves some out. The table records about 180,000 clones, over 70% of them present only once. Germline V gene data show CDR1 as LNHDA and CDR2 as SQIVND (reference sequence). With 8 bases removed from V and 3 bases from J, the gap between germline ends came to 17 bases. The CDR3 consists of 15 residues. Findings and caveats of the study: It was likely that a cluster of highly shared sequence variants was a sequencing artifact. For TCR beta chains, V- and J-gene trimming was later linked to a missense DCLRE1C variant. The study recorded some 160 TCR beta chains that were cytomegalovirus-associated.

The sequence came from a woman in her forties or fifties in good health and CMV-seronegative. Specimen: PBMCs. The chain couples TRBV19 to TRBJ2-1; TRBD2 might be the D (7 bases). CDR3 bases: TGTGCCAGTGCTCGGGGGGCCCCCCTCTACAATGAGCAGTTCTTC. It encodes CASARGAPLYNEQFF.